This TCR beta chain was obtained from a study of post-analysis software for immune sequencing data. Study summary: Patients with relapsing-remitting, secondary progressive and progressive-relapsing multiple sclerosis courses were all represented.

CDR1 is MNHEY, CDR2 SMNVEV, per germline (reference sequence). This CDR3 spans 15 amino acids. V shed 4 bases and J shed 2 bases, with 15 bases lying between them. In regard to this clonotype: Its antigen remains unidentified.

Study results and caveats: In patients, TRBV5-6, TRBV5-1 and TRBV20-1 belonged to roughly five TRBV segments found more frequently than in controls. Comparison with controls showed significantly lower normalized Chao1 diversity in multiple sclerosis patients. When the samples were clustered directly with F measure, those that had been prepared in the same batch showed strong co-clustering.

Unique-molecular-identifier-tagged TCR beta cDNA libraries were used. The source material, about 0.9 to 11 million T cells, gave rise to 450,000 to 550,000 cDNA molecules. TCRdb reprocessed the PCR reads via MiXCR and lists one record per CDR3 protein. The profile covers some 690,000 distinct CDR3 sequences, with approximately 60% appearing a single time and 10% to 12% taken by the ten largest. The sequenced sample was blood. This clonotype originated in a girl aged 2-15 years with multiple sclerosis. The chain combines TRBV27 with TRBJ2-7; D uncertain. The CDR3 loop reads CASSYRSGPPYEQYF. CDR3 nucleotides: TGTGCCAGCAGTTATAGGTCAGGCCCTCCCTACGAGCAGTACTTC.